One and the same sample provided the 10 T cell receptor beta chains below, sequenced in a study of blood T cell repertoires in COVID-19. Assay: immunoSEQ multiplex PCR; the TCRdb copy retains only in-frame clones and omits some. The sample holds a few hundred thousand clones; about 89% are singletons and the top ten take just under 0.95%. The source material was peripheral blood. The receptor source for this set is a woman in her thirties or forties who had recovered from COVID-19.

The rearrangement uses TRBV7-9 and TRBJ1-4, with TRBD1 matching 7 bases. Trimming took 5 bases from V and 13 from J; bases not matched to a gene: 10. This CDR3 region has 13 residues. Germline values: CDR1 SEHNR, CDR2 FQNEAQ (reference sequence). The CDR3 nucleotides read TGTGCCAGCAGCACGGGGACAGCCCGAGGACTGTTTTTT. This encodes CASSTGTARGLFF. Full variable domain (rest looked up from reference TRBV7-9 and TRBJ1-4): DTGVSQNPRHKITKRGQNVTFRCDPISEHNRLYWYRQTLGQGPEFLTYFQNEAQLEKSRLLSDRFSAERPKGSFSTLEIQRTEQGDSAMYLCASSTGTARGLFFGSGTQLSVL.

The CDR3 protein is CATRRDRGHQETQYF. Written as DNA, the CDR3 is TGTGCCACTCGCCGGGACAGGGGGCACCAAGAGACCCAGTACTTC. The chain couples TRBV19 to TRBJ2-5; 12 positions match TRBD1. This CDR3 comprises 15 residues. Trimming took 10 bases from V and 0 from J; bases not matched to a gene: 6. Germline CDR1 and CDR2: LNHDA and SQIVND (reference sequence). Full variable domain (rest looked up from reference TRBV19 and TRBJ2-5): DGGITQSPKYLFRKEGQNVTLSCEQNLNHDAMYWYRQDPGQGLRLIYYSQIVNDFQKGDIAEGYSVSREKKESFPLTVTSAQKNPTAFYLCATRRDRGHQETQYFGPGTRLLVL.

V and J are TRBV10-3 and TRBJ1-1; 9 bases are shared with TRBD1. The germline V gene has CDR1 ENHRY and CDR2 SYGVKD. This CDR3 region has 14 residues. The ends lost 7 bases at V and 1 base at J; junction bases unmatched: 4. The CDR3 nucleotides are TGTGCCATCAACCCGGGACAGGGGAACACTGAAGCTTTCTTT. Translated: CAINPGQGNTEAFF.

This clone showed up just a few times. V gene TRBV19 combines with J gene TRBJ1-1; 8 nucleotides match TRBD1. V gave up 6 bases and J gave up 1 base; unmatched junction bases: 1. Looked up from germline, CDR1 is LNHDA and CDR2 is SQIVND (reference sequence). The CDR3 consists of 13 residues. In DNA form, the CDR3 reads TGTGCCAGTAGGGGACAGGAGAACACTGAAGCTTTCTTT. Its translation: CASRGQENTEAFF.

The chain has TRBV7-9 and TRBJ1-1, with 9 bases that match TRBD1. This CDR3 has 15 residues. V lost 1 base, J lost 8 bases, and 8 bases stayed unmatched. Looked up from germline, CDR1 is SEHNR and CDR2 is FQNEAQ (reference sequence). The CDR3 region has the DNA TGTGCCAGCAGCTTAGGGCGACAGGGGGACTACGAAGCTTTCTTT. It specifies CASSLGRQGDYEAFF.

The genes are TRBV18 and TRBJ2-7; 10 bases agree with TRBD2. Germline V gives CDR1 KGHSH, CDR2 LQKENI. Trimming took 3 bases from V and 4 from J; bases not matched to a gene: 3. This CDR3 has 14 amino acids. The DNA of the CDR3 is TGTGCCAGCTCACCGGGGACTAGCGTTTACGAGCAGTACTTC. Translation gives CASSPGTSVYEQYF. Variable domain in full (rest from reference TRBV18 and TRBJ2-7): NAGVMQNPRHLVRRRGQEARLRCSPMKGHSHVYWYRQLPEEGLKFMVYLQKENIIDESGMPKERFSAEFPKEGPSILRIQQVVRGDSAAYFCASSPGTSVYEQYFGPGTRLTVT.

This sequence joins TRBV3-1 (or the pseudogene TRBV3-2) and TRBJ2-1; TRBD2 agrees at 9 bases. The CDR3 has 14 residues. Germline trimming cut 1 base from V and 8 bases from J; bases unmatched to any gene: 3. Germline V gene sequence: CDR1 LGHDT, CDR2 YNNKEL (reference sequence). CDR3 DNA sequence: TGTGCCAGCAGCCAAGCTAGCGGGACCCATGAGCAGTTCTTC. Residues: CASSQASGTHEQFF.

V and J are TRBV7-9 and TRBJ1-2; 7 nucleotides match TRBD1. V gave up 5 bases and J gave up 8 bases; unmatched junction bases: 17. Germline V gene sequence: CDR1 SEHNR, CDR2 FQNEAQ (reference sequence). CDR3 size: 16 residues. For the CDR3, the DNA is TGTGCCAGCAGCCCGGGGGCGGGACAGACTGCTGGGGGCTACACCTTC. Its translation: CASSPGAGQTAGGYTF.

J is TRBJ2-7 and V is TRBV30; 9 bases agree with TRBD1. The CDR3 extends over 14 amino acids. Germline V CDR1 and CDR2: GTSNPN, SVGIG (reference sequence). The trim removed 2 bases at V and 5 bases at J, leaving 7 bases unmatched. CDR3 protein: CAWSRDRAVNEQYF. The CDR3 DNA reads TGTGCCTGGAGTAGGGACAGGGCAGTAAACGAGCAGTACTTC.

The V and J genes are TRBV6-1 and TRBJ2-7; 10 positions match TRBD2. The J segment lost 7 bases and the V segment lost 1 base, leaving 1 base of the junction unmatched. The CDR3 sequence is 13 residues long. The germline V gene has CDR1 MNHNS and CDR2 SASEGT. In DNA form, the CDR3 reads TGTGCCAGCAGTGAAGGACTAGCGGGTGAGCAGTACTTC. Translated: CASSEGLAGEQYF.